These T cell receptor beta chains were read from a single sample in a study of T cell changes during pregnancy in multiple sclerosis. Sequencing used immunoSEQ multiplex PCR; TCRdb keeps in-frame clones, though not all of them. The sample contains just under 100,000 clones, roughly 92% of which appear only once. The sequencing here drew on peripheral blood, taken after pregnancy. These receptors originate from a female donor with multiple sclerosis, enrolled in a pregnancy study. The CDR3 runs from the conserved cysteine through the conserved F or W. Each record gives: J gene, D gene, clone size, V gene, CDR3 protein, CDR3 DNA. A D gene is named only where the DNA matches it firmly. Size is stated for part of the rows, as once, few or many counts, or as a class when the clone is expanded.

TRBJ2-7	TRBD1	.	TRBV5-1	CASSVRDRVYEQYF	TGCGCCAGCAGCGTCCGGGACAGGGTCTACGAGCAGTACTTC
TRBJ1-3	TRBD1	.	TRBV6-1	CASSSSDRAGNTIYF	TGTGCCAGCTCTAGCTCGGACAGGGCTGGAAACACCATATATTTT
TRBJ2-4	.	.	TRBV5-1	CASSLAGHPDSKNIQYF	TGCGCCAGCAGCTTGGCCGGACACCCTGATTCCAAAAACATTCAGTACTTC
TRBJ1-4	.	.	TRBV28	CASSLGATANEKLFF	TGTGCCAGCAGTTTGGGGGCCACAGCTAATGAAAAACTGTTTTTT
TRBJ2-7	.	.	TRBV29-1	CSVEAGREQYF	TGCAGCGTTGAGGCGGGACGCGAGCAGTACTTC
TRBJ1-5	.	.	TRBV7-6	CASGLRAEGGNSNQPQHF	TGTGCCAGCGGCCTACGGGCCGAGGGGGGGAATAGCAATCAGCCCCAGCATTTT
TRBJ1-1	TRBD1	few	TRBV30	CAWSFPFQGVSTEAFF	TGTGCCTGGAGTTTCCCATTCCAGGGGGTTAGCACTGAAGCTTTCTTT
TRBJ2-3	TRBD2	.	TRBV28	CASSFSAGFTDTQYF	TGTGCCAGCAGTTTCTCAGCGGGGTTCACAGATACGCAGTATTTT
TRBJ1-1	.	once	TRBV21-1	CASSIPGQDAAVWRTEAFF	TGTGCCAGCAGCATACCGGGACAGGACGCCGCGGTATGGAGAACTGAAGCTTTCTTT
TRBJ2-2	TRBD2	.	TRBV7-8	CASSLAGVSGRATGELFF	TGTGCCAGCAGCTTAGCAGGCGTTAGCGGGAGAGCCACCGGGGAGCTGTTTTTT
TRBJ2-1	TRBD1	.	TRBV7-9	CASSLRQGGSNEQFF	TGTGCCAGCAGCTTACGACAGGGTGGGAGCAATGAGCAGTTCTTC
TRBJ1-5	.	.	TRBV9	CASSTHRGDQPQHF	TGTGCCAGCAGCACACACCGGGGGGATCAGCCCCAGCATTTT
TRBJ2-1	.	.	TRBV10-1	CASSESGNEQFF	TGCGCCAGCAGTGAGTCCGGCAATGAGCAGTTCTTC
TRBJ2-7	.	.	TRBV5-6	CASSLAAGRATYEQYF	TGTGCCAGCAGCTTGGCGGCGGGAAGGGCCACCTACGAGCAGTACTTC
TRBJ2-7	.	.	TRBV4-1	CASSPKGRTAYEQYF	TGCGCCAGCAGCCCTAAGGGAAGGACAGCCTACGAGCAGTACTTC
TRBJ2-2	.	.	TRBV2	CASSLPGTGELFF	TGTGCCAGCAGTCTTCCAGGGACCGGGGAGCTGTTTTTT
TRBJ1-3	.	.	TRBV7-2	CASSSAGGNTIYF	TGTGCCAGCAGCTCCGCGGGGGGAAACACCATATATTTT
TRBJ2-3	.	.	TRBV19	CASREMAVADTQYF	TGTGCCAGTAGGGAGATGGCGGTCGCAGATACGCAGTATTTT
TRBJ2-1	TRBD2	.	TRBV13	CASSLMIAGVGEQFF	TGTGCCAGCAGCCTCATGATAGCGGGAGTTGGTGAGCAGTTCTTC
TRBJ2-2	TRBD2	few	TRBV5-1	CASSSGLAGGVGELFF	TGCGCCAGCAGCTCCGGACTAGCGGGAGGAGTCGGGGAGCTGTTTTTT
TRBJ2-7	TRBD2	.	TRBV4-1	CASSQVVSGSPIEQYF	TGCGCCAGCAGCCAAGTGGTTAGCGGGAGCCCTATCGAGCAGTACTTC
TRBJ1-1	.	.	TRBV28	CASSLPQEAFF	TGTGCCAGCAGTTTGCCACAAGAAGCTTTCTTT
TRBJ2-1	.	.	TRBV4-1	CASSQDFADYNEQFF	TGCGCCAGCAGCCAAGATTTCGCGGACTACAATGAGCAGTTCTTC
TRBJ2-2	TRBD1	.	TRBV18	CASSPPGQRTTGELFF	TGTGCCAGCTCACCACCGGGACAGCGTACGACCGGGGAGCTGTTTTTT
TRBJ2-7	.	once	TRBV7-9	CASSITGIDAYEQYF	TGTGCCAGCAGCATAACCGGGATCGATGCCTACGAGCAGTACTTC